This T cell receptor beta chain appears in the sequencing data of a study of CD8+CD57+ T cells in acquired aplastic anemia. About the study: Across the sorted CD4+ and CD8+ cells, DNA amounts averaged approximately 3.1 ug. The average read count for CD4+ cells in healthy donors was 8.5 million to 11 million. Study conclusions and caveats: Found in both controls and patients were around 29 CD8+ CDR3 sequences.

About this clonotype itself: As yet, its antigen is unknown. Compared with germline, one end of the junction differs, possibly owing to a read error.

According to the study, genomic DNA was the template for TCR beta VDJ and CDR3 profiling. TCRdb used MiXCR to reprocess the reads, holding one entry per CDR3 protein. This sample carries approximately 45,000 distinct CDR3 sequences, about three quarters of them seen once, and the ten largest clones take approximately 31%. This CDR3 has 13 residues. CDR1 and CDR2 (germline): KGHDR, SFDVKD. This chain links TRBV24-1 with TRBJ1-1, with 9 bases that match TRBD1. The sequencing input was sorted CD4+, CD8+, or CD8+CD57+ T cells (not recorded which) from PBMCs. The receptor was isolated from a human donor in good health, serving as a control. This CDR3 is CATSAGDRDETFF. Written as DNA, the CDR3 is TGTGCCACCAGTGCCGGGGACAGGGATGAAACTTTCTTT.